One and the same sample provided the 27 T cell receptor beta chains below, sequenced in a study of a mutant IDH1 vaccine in newly diagnosed glioma. Sequenced by immunoSEQ multiplex PCR; TCRdb stores in-frame clones only, minus some. The sample carries over 50,000 clones, approximately 87% recorded once. Time point: week 23, last vaccination. Doses comprised 300 ug of mutant IDH1 20-mer peptide each, plus topical imiquimod. These receptors have no identified antigens. This specimen was PBMCs, taken from a glioma patient whose treatment included an IDH1 peptide vaccine. Receptors originate from a young man with glioma.

The CDR3 nucleotides are TGTGCCAGCAGCCCCGGGACCACCTATAGCAATCAGCCCCAGCATTTT. Its protein is CASSPGTTYSNQPQHF. The rearrangement uses TRBV7-2 and TRBJ1-5, with a tentative D call TRBD1 (5 bases). This CDR3 region has 16 residues. Germline assignment: CDR1 SGHTA and CDR2 FQGNSA. With 5 bases removed from V and 0 bases from J, the gap between germline ends came to 14 bases.

V usage is TRBV4-3 and J usage is TRBJ2-7; D is perhaps TRBD1 (6 bases). Germline CDR1 LGHNA, CDR2 YSLEER. Trimming cost V 6 bases and J 3 bases, with 12 bases left between them. The CDR3 consists of 13 residues. CDR3 protein: CASSRDKNYEQYF. The CDR3 DNA reads as TGCGCCAGCAGTCGGGACAAAAACTACGAGCAGTACTTC.

This chain connects TRBV7-9 to TRBJ1-1, with D unclear. CDR3 length equals 13 residues. CDR1 is SEHNR, CDR2 FQNEAQ, per germline (reference sequence). The V end lost 0 bases, the J end lost 4 bases, and 6 bases lay between the germline ends. The CDR3 here is CASSLALATEAFF. The CDR3, as DNA: TGTGCCAGCAGCTTAGCGCTGGCCACTGAAGCTTTCTTT.

The rearrangement links TRBV11-2 to TRBJ2-1; 9 bases map to TRBD2. Germline lookup yields CDR1 SGHAT and CDR2 FQNNGV. After removal of 4 bases from V and 2 bases from J, the junction contained 3 bases not matched to a gene. The CDR3 is 15 residues long. This chain's CDR3 is CASSSLAGTYNEQFF. Here the CDR3 DNA reads TGTGCCAGCAGCTCCCTAGCGGGAACCTACAATGAGCAGTTCTTC.

The chain is built from TRBV6-5 and TRBJ1-1; tentative D call: TRBD1 (5 bases). CDR3 size: 15 residues. V lost 4 bases and J 1 base, leaving 13 bases between the germline ends. CDR1 is MNHEY, CDR2 SVGAGI, per germline. This CDR3 reads CASSLAGFRNTEAFF. CDR3 bases: TGTGCCAGCAGTTTGGCAGGGTTTAGGAACACTGAAGCTTTCTTT.

To note about this clone: It may be a read error: a sequence one base away is much more abundant. Other DNA sequences in the sample encode the same CDR3. The chain carries TRBV14 and TRBJ1-3, with TRBD1 matching over 7 bases. Germline CDR1 SGHDN, CDR2 FVKESK. J gave up 0 bases and V 2 bases, and 4 bases lay outside the gene matches. The CDR3 spans 16 residues. CDR3 nucleotide sequence: TGTGCCAGCAGCCAACTACAGGGGAGCTCTGGAAACACCATATATTTT. Translated: CASSQLQGSSGNTIYF.

The V call is TRBV7-2, the J call TRBJ2-7; TRBD1 is a possible D gene (6 bases). The CDR3 is 15 amino acids. Germline CDR1 is SGHTA and CDR2 is FQGNSA. V lost 5 bases and J 5 bases, leaving 19 bases between the germline ends. The CDR3, as DNA: TGTGCCAGCAGCCCGGCCCAACAAACAGGGAACGAGCAGTACTTC. It yields the protein CASSPAQQTGNEQYF.

This chain links TRBV7-3 with TRBJ1-1, with 8 positions matching TRBD1. In germline, CDR1 is SGHTA, CDR2 FQGTGA. The CDR3 is 14 residues long. V trimming: 5 bases; J trimming: 2 bases; junction bases outside the gene matches: 4. CDR3 DNA: TGTGCCAGCAGCCTGGACAGGGTAAACACTGAAGCTTTCTTT. Amino acid sequence: CASSLDRVNTEAFF. Full variable domain (rest looked up from reference TRBV7-3 and TRBJ1-1): GAGVSQTPSNKVTEKGKYVELRCDPISGHTALYWYRQSLGQGPEFLIYFQGTGAADDSGLPNDRFFAVRPEGSVSTLKIQRTERGDSAVYLCASSLDRVNTEAFFGQGTRLTVV.

The gene calls are TRBV18 and TRBJ1-1, with D tentatively TRBD1 (6 bases). V lost 2 bases, J lost 4 bases, and 11 bases lay in between. Germline values: CDR1 KGHSH, CDR2 LQKENI. The CDR3 runs to 14 residues. CDR3 amino acids: CASSPERGLTEAFF. As DNA, the CDR3 is TGTGCCAGCTCACCAGAACGGGGGCTCACTGAAGCTTTCTTT.

This rearrangement joins TRBV4-3 to TRBJ1-1; D gene ambiguous. CDR1 is LGHNA, CDR2 YSLEER, per germline. There are 15 residues in the CDR3. Trimming removed 0 bases at V and 0 bases at J, with 8 bases between. The CDR3 region has the DNA TGCGCCAGCAGCCAAGATGCAGCCTTGAACACTGAAGCTTTCTTT. Translation gives CASSQDAALNTEAFF.

The chain joins TRBV6-5 to TRBJ1-1; D is uncertain. Looked up from germline, CDR1 is MNHEY and CDR2 is SVGAGI. The CDR3 is 14 residues long. The V and J ends lost 4 bases and 0 bases respectively, with 9 bases between them. The CDR3 DNA follows: TGTGCCAGCAGTTCCATAGGCGTGAACACTGAAGCTTTCTTT. Translating it yields CASSSIGVNTEAFF.

The V gene is TRBV7-9, the J gene TRBJ1-2; D is ambiguous. This CDR3 spans 14 amino acids. V was shortened by 1 base and J by 4 bases, with 10 bases between the two germline ends. CDR1 is SEHNR and CDR2 is FQNEAQ in the germline V gene (reference sequence). The CDR3 bases are TGTGCCAGCAGCTTAGGGTCAGTCGTCTATGGCTACACCTTC. This sequence encodes CASSLGSVVYGYTF. The full variable domain, with the rest looked up from reference TRBV7-9 and TRBJ1-2, is DTGVSQNPRHKITKRGQNVTFRCDPISEHNRLYWYRQTLGQGPEFLTYFQNEAQLEKSRLLSDRFSAERPKGSFSTLEIQRTEQGDSAMYLCASSLGSVVYGYTFGSGTRLTVV.

V usage is TRBV30 and J usage is TRBJ1-6; weak D call: TRBD1 (5 bases). The CDR3 is 16 amino acids. V was shortened by 4 bases and J by 6 bases, with 19 bases between the two germline ends. Germline CDR1 reads GTSNPN; CDR2 reads SVGIG (reference sequence). The CDR3 DNA sequence: TGTGCCTGGACCCCCCCGCCGGGGGTACCTAATTCACCCCTCCACTTT. Its translation: CAWTPPPGVPNSPLHF.

The J gene is TRBJ1-2, the V gene TRBV5-1; D gene ambiguous. CDR1 is SGHRS, CDR2 YFSETQ, per germline. Trimming removed 4 bases from V and 0 bases from J, with 7 bases in between. This CDR3 is 13 amino acids long. The CDR3 sequence: CASSPASNYGYTF. For the CDR3, the DNA is TGCGCCAGCAGCCCAGCTTCTAACTATGGCTACACCTTC.

In regard to this clone: Other DNA sequences of this sample code for an identical CDR3. The chain has TRBV18 and TRBJ1-5; D not resolved. V was pared by 2 bases and J by 5 bases, with 10 bases between. Germline CDR1 and CDR2: KGHSH and LQKENI. There are 14 residues in the CDR3. CDR3 nucleotides: TGTGCCAGCTCACCAGGCCGGGTAGATCAGCCCCAGCATTTT. Translated, it gives CASSPGRVDQPQHF.

The chain has TRBV6-1 and TRBJ2-1; 7 bases align to TRBD1. The junction had 6 bases not matched to a gene; V was cut back by 7 bases and J by 0 bases. CDR3 length equals 15 residues. CDR1 and CDR2 (germline): MNHNS, SASEGT. Here the CDR3 reads CASTLDRASYNEQFF. The DNA of the CDR3 is TGTGCCAGCACCTTAGACAGGGCCTCCTACAATGAGCAGTTCTTC.

The chain carries TRBV19 and TRBJ1-1, with D perhaps matching TRBD1 (5 bases). This CDR3 is 15 amino acids long. Trimming shortened V by 6 bases and J by 0 bases, and 14 bases separated the two germline ends. The germline gives CDR1 LNHDA, CDR2 SQIVND (reference sequence). CDR3 sequence reads: CASSISQELNTEAFF. The CDR3 DNA reads as TGTGCCAGTAGCATCTCACAGGAATTGAACACTGAAGCTTTCTTT. Looking up the rest from reference TRBV19 and TRBJ1-1 gives the full variable domain: DGGITQSPKYLFRKEGQNVTLSCEQNLNHDAMYWYRQDPGQGLRLIYYSQIVNDFQKGDIAEGYSVSREKKESFPLTVTSAQKNPTAFYLCASSISQELNTEAFFGQGTRLTVV.

This chain uses TRBV10-3 with TRBJ1-1, with D perhaps TRBD1 (6 bases). V was cut by 3 bases and J by 5 bases, with 16 bases left in between. CDR3 size: 15 residues. Germline assignment: CDR1 ENHRY and CDR2 SYGVKD. The CDR3 is CAISETPGEETEAFF. The CDR3 DNA reads TGTGCCATCAGTGAAACCCCAGGGGAAGAGACTGAAGCTTTCTTT.

The V and J genes are TRBV29-1 and TRBJ1-2; weak D call: TRBD1 (5 bases). Trimming took off 6 bases at V and 5 bases at J, with 37 bases between the two ends. Germline loops: CDR1 SQVTM, CDR2 ANQGSEA. The CDR3 is 20 amino acids. CDR3 DNA sequence: TGCAGCGTCGACCAAGTATTTCCCTCCGGGGGACTTGCGGGGCAATATGGCTACACCTTC. Amino acid sequence: CSVDQVFPSGGLAGQYGYTF.

The rearrangement uses TRBV19 and TRBJ2-5; 7 bases are shared with TRBD1. V was pared by 4 bases and J by 5 bases, with 1 base of the junction left unmatched. The CDR3 extends over 12 amino acids. Germline lookup yields CDR1 LNHDA and CDR2 SQIVND (reference sequence). The CDR3 reads CASSTTGETQYF. CDR3 coding DNA: TGTGCCAGTAGTACGACAGGGGAGACCCAGTACTTC.

The chain employs TRBV7-9 and TRBJ2-2; D gene ambiguous. CDR3 length equals 13 residues. The ends were cut back, 0 bases at V and 8 bases at J, with 7 bases in the middle. Germline V gene sequence: CDR1 SEHNR, CDR2 FQNEAQ (reference sequence). CDR3 in amino acids: CASSLAVRGELFF. The CDR3 DNA reads as TGTGCCAGCAGCTTAGCTGTCCGGGGGGAGCTGTTTTTT.

V gene TRBV5-1 combines with J gene TRBJ1-2; D possibly corresponds to TRBD1 (6 bases). V lost 6 bases to trimming and J lost 1 base, with 16 bases between them. Germline CDR1 SGHRS, CDR2 YFSETQ. CDR3 length: 15 amino acids. The CDR3 spells CASNRAPTLNYGYTF. CDR3 sequence (DNA): TGCGCCAGCAACAGGGCACCGACCCTTAACTATGGCTACACCTTC. The full variable domain, in which reference TRBV5-1 and TRBJ1-2 provide the parts outside the CDR3, is KAGVTQTPRYLIKTRGQQVTLSCSPISGHRSVSWYQQTPGQGLQFLFEYFSETQRNKGNFPGRFSGRQFSNSRSEMNVSTLELGDSALYLCASNRAPTLNYGYTFGSGTRLTVV.

The chain carries TRBV9 and TRBJ2-7; D might be TRBD1 (7 bases). Trimming cost V 4 bases and J 5 bases, with 19 bases left between them. In germline, CDR1 is SGDLS, CDR2 YYNGEE. The CDR3 is 15 residues long. The CDR3, as DNA: TGTGCCAGCAGCTACGGGGTTGGAGGGGGCCACGAGCAGTACTTC. The encoded protein is CASSYGVGGGHEQYF.

The rearrangement uses TRBV9 and TRBJ2-6; TRBD1 matches at 9 bases. Germline CDR1 reads SGDLS; CDR2 reads YYNGEE. The J segment lost 0 bases and the V segment lost 2 bases, leaving 3 bases of the junction unmatched. This CDR3 has 17 residues. CDR3 bases: TGTGCCAGCAGCGTGACAGGGGGGCCCTCTGGGGCCAACGTCCTGACTTTC. Protein: CASSVTGGPSGANVLTF.

The genes are TRBV6-5 and TRBJ2-7; 10 nucleotides agree with TRBD1. This CDR3 comprises 14 residues. In germline, CDR1 is MNHEY, CDR2 SVGAGI. Trimming removed 5 bases from V and 4 bases from J; junction bases left unmatched: 5. The CDR3 is CASSRGQGFYEQYF. The CDR3 DNA reads as TGTGCCAGCAGTCGGGGACAGGGGTTTTACGAGCAGTACTTC.

This chain joins TRBV9 and TRBJ1-1, with 8 positions matching TRBD1. With 0 bases clipped from V and 10 bases from J, the junction kept 8 bases outside the gene matches. The germline CDR1 and CDR2 sequences are SGDLS and YYNGEE. CDR3 length equals 14 residues. The CDR3 is CASSVVDRVSGAFF. Here the CDR3 DNA reads TGTGCCAGCAGCGTAGTGGACAGGGTGAGTGGAGCTTTCTTT. The entire variable domain, with the rest obtained from reference TRBV9 and TRBJ1-1, is as follows: DSGVTQTPKHLITATGQRVTLRCSPRSGDLSVYWYQQSLDQGLQFLIQYYNGEERAKGNILERFSAQQFPDLHSELNLSSLELGDSALYFCASSVVDRVSGAFFGQGTRLTVV.

The CDR3 coding sequence is TGTGCCAGCAGTGGAGCGGGAGGGAGCACAGATACGCAGTATTTT. It translates to CASSGAGGSTDTQYF. The V gene is TRBV6-1, the J gene TRBJ2-3, with 10 nucleotides matching TRBD2. Germline values: CDR1 MNHNS, CDR2 SASEGT. The CDR3 is 15 residues long. The V gene end was trimmed by 4 bases and the J gene end by 0 bases; junction bases not matched to a gene: 1.